This T cell receptor (beta chain) was identified during a study of T cells in Graves' hyperthyroidism and ophthalmopathy. V dropped 8 bases and J dropped 4; count of bases not matched to a gene: 4. CDR3 length equals 13 residues. The germline V gene encodes CDR1 SNHLY and CDR2 FYNNEI. RNA transcripts were the template for amplifying TCR beta CDR3 regions. TCR CDR3 regions were first amplified by RT-PCR with HTBI primers. MiXCR, run by TCRdb on the multiplex PCR reads, gives a single entry per CDR3 protein. The sample has approximately 520,000 distinct CDR3 sequences, about 24% seen once. This clonotype was detected only a few times.

What was sequenced was blood. The genes are TRBV2 and TRBJ2-2; the match to TRBD1 covers 7 bases. The sequence derives from a woman under 40 with Graves' ophthalmopathy. For the CDR3, the DNA is TGTGCCAGCCAGGGGGACCCCACCGGGGAGCTGTTTTTT. This gives the protein CASQGDPTGELFF.